Listed below are T cell receptor beta chains from one sample, sequenced in a study of human T cells and chemical hapten exposure. TCRdb analysed the RACE reads with MiXCR anew, one entry per CDR3 protein. The data contain about 54,000 distinct CDR3 sequences, around 9.4% of them singletons. The specimen was whole blood, collected in connection with sensitization to the hapten diphenylcyclopropenone (DPC). These TCRs come from a woman aged 45-59 years with alopecia areata. Some clones in this sample may be carry-over from other donors' samples. The CDR3 runs from the conserved cysteine through the conserved F or W. The D gene is left open where the match is weak. Clone size is stated in some rows and not others, as once, few, many or a class when expanded.

NA	TRBV19	NA	TRBJ2-1	TGTGCCACCTGCGATTCGGGGGTCGGCGATGAGCAGTTCTTC	CATCDSGVGDEQFF
NA	TRBV28	NA	TRBJ1-2	TGTGCCAGCAGTTTAGGGGGGCGCGGCTACACCTTC	CASSLGGRGYTF
few	TRBV5-5	TRBD2	TRBJ2-1	TGTGCCAGCAGCGGCGGGACTAGCGGCTACAATGAGCAGTTCTTC	CASSGGTSGYNEQFF
many	TRBV3-1	TRBD1	TRBJ1-1	TGTGCCAGCAGCTTGGACAGGACGAGAACTGAAGCTTTCTTT	CASSLDRTRTEAFF
NA	TRBV7-2	NA	TRBJ1-5	TGTGCCAGCAGGCAAAGGGGGGGGAGCAATCAGCCCCAGCATTTT	CASRQRGGSNQPQHF
many	TRBV12-3/TRBV12-4	NA	TRBJ1-4	TGTGCCAGCAGTCCAGGGAGGGCTAATGAAAAACTGTTTTTT	CASSPGRANEKLFF
few	TRBV5-5	NA	TRBJ2-2	TGTGCCAGCAGCTTAGTCGTGAACACCGGGGAGCTGTTTTTT	CASSLVVNTGELFF
many	TRBV29-1	NA	TRBJ1-1	TGCAGCGTTGAGGACCTGAACACTGAAGCTTTCTTT	CSVEDLNTEAFF
NA	TRBV28	NA	TRBJ1-1	TGTGCCAGCAGGAGGGACACTGAAGCTTTCTTT	CASRRDTEAFF
many	TRBV29-1	NA	TRBJ1-3	TGCAGCGTAGCTACAGGAATTGGAAACACCATATATTTT	CSVATGIGNTIYF
NA	TRBV6-2/TRBV6-3	TRBD2	TRBJ2-5	TGTGCCAGCAGTTACCGTCTAGCGGGGGTCCCCGAACAAGAGACCCAGTACTTC	CASSYRLAGVPEQETQYF
few	TRBV4-3	NA	TRBJ1-1	TGCGCCAGCAGCCCGTCAGGGGTTCACCTGAACACTGAAGCTTTCTTT	CASSPSGVHLNTEAFF
few	TRBV20-1	NA	TRBJ1-5	TGCAGTGCTAGAAGGCCGGTGACAGGCTCAGCCGGGCCCCAGCATTTT	CSARRPVTGSAGPQHF
many	TRBV11-2	NA	TRBJ1-1	TGTGCCAGCAGCTCCGATTACACTGAAGCTTTCTTT	CASSSDYTEAFF
many	TRBV28	TRBD2	TRBJ2-7	TGTGCCAGCAGTTTACTAGCGGGATCGCACGAGCAGTACTTC	CASSLLAGSHEQYF
few	TRBV28	TRBD1	TRBJ2-7	TGTGCCAGCAGCCAAGGGACAGGTGCCACCTACGAGCAGTACTTC	CASSQGTGATYEQYF
large	TRBV12-3/TRBV12-4	NA	TRBJ1-2	TGTGCCAGCAGTCCCGGGACGCCCTACACCTTC	CASSPGTPYTF
NA	TRBV7-7	TRBD1	TRBJ2-5	TGTGCTAGCAGCTTAGCCCATCGGTTACAGGGGGCAACGGGGACCCAGTACTTC	CASSLAHRLQGATGTQYF
many	TRBV2	NA	TRBJ1-4	TGTGCCAGTGTCGCAGGGGATAATGAAAAACTGTTTTTT	CASVAGDNEKLFF
many	TRBV6-1	NA	TRBJ1-3	TGTGCCAGCAGTGAAGCGCTCGGCAGCTCTGGAAACACCATATATTTT	CASSEALGSSGNTIYF
many	TRBV6-2/TRBV6-3	TRBD1	TRBJ1-5	TGTGCCAGCAGTTACCACACAGGGGAAATTCAGCCCCAGCATTTT	CASSYHTGEIQPQHF
NA	TRBV7-2	NA	TRBJ2-3	TGTGCCAGCAAAGCGGCGGGCACAGATACGCAGTATTTT	CASKAAGTDTQYF
many	TRBV18	NA	TRBJ1-1	TGTGCCAGCTCATCGGCAGGGCCCACTGAAGCTTTCTTT	CASSSAGPTEAFF
few	TRBV20-1	NA	TRBJ2-2	TGCAGTTTCGAGCAGATCAACACCGGGGAGCTGTTTTTT	CSFEQINTGELFF
NA	TRBV11-2	NA	TRBJ1-2	TGTGCCAGCAGCCCTCTAAGGAATGGCTACACCTTC	CASSPLRNGYTF
few	TRBV12-3/TRBV12-4	TRBD1	TRBJ2-3	TGTGCCAGCAACCTCAGGGGGTCTCTTGATACGCAGTATTTT	CASNLRGSLDTQYF
many	TRBV6-2/TRBV6-3	NA	TRBJ2-5	TGTGCCAGCAGTAATCCACCCCAAGAGACCCAGTACTTC	CASSNPPQETQYF
few	TRBV5-6	NA	TRBJ2-1	TGTGCCAGCAGCTTGGAAGTGTCTCGCTACAATGAGCAGTTCTTC	CASSLEVSRYNEQFF
NA	TRBV7-9	TRBD1	TRBJ1-4	TGTGCCAGCAGCAAGGGGGCTAGAGATGAAAAACTGTTTTTT	CASSKGARDEKLFF
many	TRBV7-9	NA	TRBJ2-4	TGTGCCAGCCACCTAGGAGACATTCAGTACTTC	CASHLGDIQYF
NA	TRBV11-2	NA	TRBJ2-7	TGTGCCAGCAGCCCCCGGAGTTGGAGCTACGAGCAGTACTTC	CASSPRSWSYEQYF
many	TRBV15	NA	TRBJ1-4	TGTGCCACCAGCAGAGTGAGGGATTGCTTTGAAAAACTGTTTTTT	CATSRVRDCFEKLFF
few	TRBV3-1	TRBD2	TRBJ2-1	TGTGCCAGCAGCCAAGGACTAGCTCAGGATGAGCAGTTCTTC	CASSQGLAQDEQFF
many	TRBV6-1	NA	TRBJ1-2	TGTGCCAGCAGAGCAGCTACCTATGGCTACACCTTC	CASRAATYGYTF
NA	TRBV5-4	NA	TRBJ2-2	TGTGCCAGCAGCCGCCCAGGGTCCGCGAGGGAGCTGTTTTTT	CASSRPGSARELFF
NA	TRBV29-1	NA	TRBJ1-6	TGCAGCGTAGGAGAAGGGGATAATAATTCACCCCTCCACTTT	CSVGEGDNNSPLHF
few	TRBV20-1	TRBD1	TRBJ2-2	TGCAGTGCTAGATGGACAGGGGGCGCGACCGGGGAGCTGTTTTTT	CSARWTGGATGELFF
NA	TRBV7-3	NA	TRBJ1-1	TGTGCCAGCAGCTTAACGGGGGGCCTGAACACTGAAGCTTTCTTT	CASSLTGGLNTEAFF
few	TRBV3-1	NA	TRBJ2-7	TGTGCCAGCAGCCTAGAGGGGGATGAGTACTTC	CASSLEGDEYF
few	TRBV12-3/TRBV12-4	NA	TRBJ2-4	TGTGCCAGCAGTCTTCGTCTAGGGGTGGACATTCAGTACTTC	CASSLRLGVDIQYF
many	TRBV5-1	NA	TRBJ2-3	TGCGCCAGCAGCGTGCTCTCCATTTGGAGCACAGATACGCAGTATTTT	CASSVLSIWSTDTQYF
NA	TRBV9	TRBD1	TRBJ1-4	TGTGCCAGCAGCCTCCGGGACAGGGAATCGGAAAAACTGTTTTTT	CASSLRDRESEKLFF
many	TRBV29-1	NA	TRBJ1-1	TGCAGCGTTGAACGCAGCATGAACACTGAAGCTTTCTTT	CSVERSMNTEAFF
many	TRBV12-3/TRBV12-4	TRBD1	TRBJ2-7	TGTGCCAGCAGCCCCCGACAGGGGGCCTACGAGCAGTACTTC	CASSPRQGAYEQYF
few	TRBV4-2	NA	TRBJ1-5	TGTGCCAGCAGCCAATCCGGGTGGGGGCCCCAGCATTTT	CASSQSGWGPQHF
NA	TRBV4-1	NA	TRBJ1-5	TGCGCCAGCAGCCAAGTATCACGGGTTAATCAGCCCCAGCATTTT	CASSQVSRVNQPQHF
few	TRBV29-1	NA	TRBJ1-1	TGCAGCGTACAACGACAGAACACTGAAGCTTTCTTT	CSVQRQNTEAFF
few	TRBV18	TRBD1	TRBJ2-7	TGTGCCAGCTCACATTCCAGGGACAGGAATTTAGAGCAGTACTTC	CASSHSRDRNLEQYF
NA	TRBV2	NA	TRBJ2-5	TGTGCCAGTAGGGGTCTTGTCGTGTACCTGACCCAGTACTTC	CASRGLVVYLTQYF
few	TRBV7-2	TRBD2	TRBJ2-3	TGTGCCAGCAGCTCCCAACGCCGGACTAGCGGGGGGGCGTCCCCAGATACGCAGTATTTT	CASSSQRRTSGGASPDTQYF